The sequence of this T cell receptor (beta chain) was determined in a study of T cell repertoires in cytomegalovirus infection. Study information: Indications of both CMV infection and matching HLA type were provided by public TCR beta signatures.

TCRdb redid the calling of the reads with MiXCR, one entry per CDR3 protein. Found here are about 400,000 distinct CDR3 sequences, roughly a third of them singletons; the top ten hold 13%. On this clonotype itself: The antigen remains undetermined.

The CDR3 is 13 amino acids. Germline CDR1 LNHDA, CDR2 SQIVND (reference sequence). The V end was cut by 4 bases, the J end by 1 base, with 8 bases between. V is TRBV19 and J is TRBJ2-7; D gene uncertain. The sample in question was cultured PBMCs, obtained from culture after CMV antigen stimulation. The TCR was taken from a human donor in good health (CMV status not recorded). Some clones in this sample may be carry-over from other donors' samples. For the CDR3, the DNA is TGTGCCAGTAGTAGCAGGAAATCCTACGAGCAGTACTTC. Amino acids: CASSSRKSYEQYF. The variable domain in full, completed from reference TRBV19 and TRBJ2-7, reads DGGITQSPKYLFRKEGQNVTLSCEQNLNHDAMYWYRQDPGQGLRLIYYSQIVNDFQKGDIAEGYSVSREKKESFPLTVTSAQKNPTAFYLCASSSRKSYEQYFGPGTRLTVT.